The entry below gives a single TCR beta chain sequence along with its context. Germline-derived CDR1 and CDR2 are ENHRY and SYGVKD. The CDR3 extends over 13 amino acids. V trimming: 4 bases; J trimming: 3 bases; junction bases outside the gene matches: 1. This sample is part of a study of radiotherapy plus CTLA-4 blockade in lung cancer. Study at large: In under 20% of patients, objective responses were seen; roughly 30% had disease control.

Patients with chemo-refractory metastatic non-small-cell lung cancer received focal radiation plus CTLA-4 blockade with ipilimumab. Using immunoSEQ multiplex PCR, the repertoire was profiled, and TCRdb retains in-frame clones only, with some absent. Of around 45,000 clones in the sample, 70% to 90% were seen once. The sample in question was peripheral blood, obtained from a patient treated with radiotherapy plus ipilimumab. The clonotype was recovered from a human donor with non-small cell lung cancer whose response to radiotherapy plus ipilimumab could not be evaluated. The chain carries TRBV10-3 and TRBJ1-2; 8 bases map to TRBD1. Here the CDR3 reads CAISVDRDYGYTF. CDR3 bases: TGTGCCATCAGTGTGGACAGGGACTATGGCTACACCTTC.